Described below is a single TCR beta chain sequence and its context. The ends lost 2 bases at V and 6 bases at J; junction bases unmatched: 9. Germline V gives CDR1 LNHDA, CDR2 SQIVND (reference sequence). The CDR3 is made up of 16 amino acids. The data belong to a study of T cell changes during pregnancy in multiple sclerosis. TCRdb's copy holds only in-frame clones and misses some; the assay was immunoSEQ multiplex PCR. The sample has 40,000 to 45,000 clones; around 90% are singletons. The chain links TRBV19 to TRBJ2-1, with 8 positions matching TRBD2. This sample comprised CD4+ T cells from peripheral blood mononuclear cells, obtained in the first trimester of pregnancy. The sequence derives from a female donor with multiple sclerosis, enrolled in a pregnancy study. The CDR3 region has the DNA TGTGCCAGTAGTATACGGGCGGGAGGTGCGGGCAATGAGCAGTTCTTC. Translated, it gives CASSIRAGGAGNEQFF.